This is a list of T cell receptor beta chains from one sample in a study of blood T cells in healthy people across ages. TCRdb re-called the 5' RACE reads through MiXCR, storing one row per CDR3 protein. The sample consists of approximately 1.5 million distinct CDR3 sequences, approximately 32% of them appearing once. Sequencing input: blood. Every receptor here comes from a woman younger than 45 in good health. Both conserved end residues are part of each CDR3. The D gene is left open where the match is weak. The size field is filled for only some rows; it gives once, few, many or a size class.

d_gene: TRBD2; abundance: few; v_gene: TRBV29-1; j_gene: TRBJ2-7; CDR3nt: TGCAGCGTTGAAGATCAATCTGCGGGAGGCCTCTACGAGCAGTACTTC; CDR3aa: CSVEDQSAGGLYEQYF
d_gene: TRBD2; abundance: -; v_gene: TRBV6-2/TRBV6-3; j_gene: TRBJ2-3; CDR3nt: TGTGCCAGCAGTTACGATCCTGGCGGGGGAGCTAGCACAGATACGCAGTATTTT; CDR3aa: CASSYDPGGGASTDTQYF
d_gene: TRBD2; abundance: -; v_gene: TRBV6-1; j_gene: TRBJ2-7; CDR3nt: TGTGCCAGCGATGATTTAGCGGGGGTGCCCTCCTACGAGCAGTACTTC; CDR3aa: CASDDLAGVPSYEQYF
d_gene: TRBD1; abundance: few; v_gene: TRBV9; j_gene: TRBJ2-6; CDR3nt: TGTGCCAGCAGCGGGACAGGGGGCAAAAGTTCTGGGGCCAACGTCCTGACTTTC; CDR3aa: CASSGTGGKSSGANVLTF
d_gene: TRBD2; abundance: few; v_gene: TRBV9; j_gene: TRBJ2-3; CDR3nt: TGTGCCAGCAGCGGGGGACTAGCAGCATCAGATACGCAGTATTTT; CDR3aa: CASSGGLAASDTQYF
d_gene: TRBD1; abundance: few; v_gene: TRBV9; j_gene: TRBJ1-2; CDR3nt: TGTGCCAGCAGCGTAGCGGGACAGGGGGCCGGTGGCTACACCTTC; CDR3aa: CASSVAGQGAGGYTF
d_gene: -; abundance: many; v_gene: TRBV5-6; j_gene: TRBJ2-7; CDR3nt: TGTGCCAGCAGCTCCGGGACACAAAACTCCTACGAGCAGTACTTC; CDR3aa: CASSSGTQNSYEQYF
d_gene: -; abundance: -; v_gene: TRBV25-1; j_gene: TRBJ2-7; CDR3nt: TGTGCCAGCAGGGACACCCTTTACGAGCAGTACTTC; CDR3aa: CASRDTLYEQYF
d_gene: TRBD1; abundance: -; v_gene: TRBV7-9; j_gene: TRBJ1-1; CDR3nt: TGTGCCAGCAGCCTAGGAGGGACAGGGGCAGTAGGGAACACTGAAGCTTTCTTT; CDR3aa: CASSLGGTGAVGNTEAFF
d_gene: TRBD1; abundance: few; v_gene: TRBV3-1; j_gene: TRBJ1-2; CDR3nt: TGTGCCAGCAGCCAAGACGGGACAGGGGGCTATGGCTACACCTTC; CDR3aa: CASSQDGTGGYGYTF
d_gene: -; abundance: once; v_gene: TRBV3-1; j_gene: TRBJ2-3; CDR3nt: TGTGCCAGCAGCCAAGGAAACCTTTCTCCGCAGTATTTT; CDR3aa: CASSQGNLSPQYF
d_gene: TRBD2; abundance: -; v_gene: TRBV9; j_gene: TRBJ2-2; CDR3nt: TGTGCCAGCAGCGTAGAGGCGGGAGCGACCGGGGAGCTGTTTTTT; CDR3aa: CASSVEAGATGELFF
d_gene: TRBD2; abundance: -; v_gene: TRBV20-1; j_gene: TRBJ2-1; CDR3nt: TGCAGTGCTAGAGATTATCTAGCGGGGGACTACAATGCGCAGTTCTTC; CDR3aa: CSARDYLAGDYNAQFF
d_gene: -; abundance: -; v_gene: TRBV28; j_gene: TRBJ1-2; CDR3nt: TGTGCCAGCAGTTTACCTGCAGGGGTTGGGGGCTACACCTTC; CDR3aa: CASSLPAGVGGYTF
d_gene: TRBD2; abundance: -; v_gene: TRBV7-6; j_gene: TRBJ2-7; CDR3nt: TGTGCCAGCAGCTCTGCGAGCGGGAGCGGCTACGAGCAGTACTTC; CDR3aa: CASSSASGSGYEQYF
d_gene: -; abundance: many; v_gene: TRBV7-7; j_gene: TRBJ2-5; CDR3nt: TGTGCCAGCAGCTTAGAGCTGAATTCCCCGACCCAGTACTTC; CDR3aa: CASSLELNSPTQYF
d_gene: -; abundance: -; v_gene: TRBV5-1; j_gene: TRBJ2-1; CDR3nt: TGCGCCAGCAGCTTGGGGGCTAGTAGTCCGTCTTACAATGAGCAGTTCTTC; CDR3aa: CASSLGASSPSYNEQFF
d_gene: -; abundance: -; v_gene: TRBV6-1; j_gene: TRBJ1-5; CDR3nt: TGTGCCAGCAGCACCGTGGGGGGATTCAAGGATCAGCCCCAGCATTTT; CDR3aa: CASSTVGGFKDQPQHF
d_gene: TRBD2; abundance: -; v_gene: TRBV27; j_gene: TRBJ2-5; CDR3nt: TGTGCCAGCAGTACAAGGACTAGCGGTGGGGAGACCCAGTACTTC; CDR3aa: CASSTRTSGGETQYF
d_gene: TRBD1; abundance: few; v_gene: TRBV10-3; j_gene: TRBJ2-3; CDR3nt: TGTGCCATCAGTACGGGACAGGTGGTCGCAGATACGCAGTATTTT; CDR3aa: CAISTGQVVADTQYF
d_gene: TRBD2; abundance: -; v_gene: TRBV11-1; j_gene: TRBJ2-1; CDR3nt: TGTGCCAGCAGCCTGGGGACTAGCGGGTGGGATTACAATGAGCAGTTCTTC; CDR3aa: CASSLGTSGWDYNEQFF
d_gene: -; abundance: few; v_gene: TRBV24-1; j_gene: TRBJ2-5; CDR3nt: TGTGCCACCAGTGACTCAAGACAGGCGGGGGAGACCCAGTACTTC; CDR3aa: CATSDSRQAGETQYF
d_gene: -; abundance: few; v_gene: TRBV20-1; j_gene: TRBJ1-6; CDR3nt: TGCAGTGCTAGAACAGGCCTCAAAAGGAATTCACCCCTCCACTTT; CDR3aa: CSARTGLKRNSPLHF
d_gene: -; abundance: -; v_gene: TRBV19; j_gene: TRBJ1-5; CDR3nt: TGTGCCAGTAGTATAGATCGTTTACCGGGACAGCCCCAGCATTTT; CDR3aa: CASSIDRLPGQPQHF
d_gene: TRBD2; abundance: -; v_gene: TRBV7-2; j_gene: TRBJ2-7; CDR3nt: TGTGCCAGCAGCTTGACGGGACTAGCGGGAGACGAGCAGTACTTC; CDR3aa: CASSLTGLAGDEQYF
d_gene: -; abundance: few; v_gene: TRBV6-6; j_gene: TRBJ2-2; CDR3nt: TGTGCCAGCAGTGATGACTTATATGCGAACACCGGGGAGCTGTTTTTT; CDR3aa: CASSDDLYANTGELFF
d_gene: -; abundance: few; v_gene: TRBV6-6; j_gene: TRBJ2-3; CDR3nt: TGTGCCAGCAGTTACTCTGAGAGGGGAAGGGATACGCAGTATTTT; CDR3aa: CASSYSERGRDTQYF
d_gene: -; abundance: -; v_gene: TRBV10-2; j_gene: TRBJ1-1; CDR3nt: TGCGCCAGCAGTGAGCAGTCAGGGAAGATGAACACTGAAGCTTTCTTT; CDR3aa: CASSEQSGKMNTEAFF
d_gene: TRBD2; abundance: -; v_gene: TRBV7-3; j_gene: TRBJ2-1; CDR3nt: TGTGCCAGCAGCTCGGGACTAGCGGGGGCCAGAGGGAATGAGCAGTTCTTC; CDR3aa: CASSSGLAGARGNEQFF
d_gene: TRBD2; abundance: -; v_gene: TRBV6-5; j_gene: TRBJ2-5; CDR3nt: TGTGCCAGCAGTCCCGAGGGGGGACTAGCGGTAGAGACCCAGTACTTC; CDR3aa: CASSPEGGLAVETQYF
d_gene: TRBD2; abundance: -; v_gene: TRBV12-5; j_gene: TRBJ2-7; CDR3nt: TGTGCTAGTGGTTTGCGGGGGGGCCACGAGCAGTACTTC; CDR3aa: CASGLRGGHEQYF
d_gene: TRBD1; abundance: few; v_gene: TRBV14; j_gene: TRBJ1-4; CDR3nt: TGTGCCAGCAGCCAAATCCGGGACAGGGTCGAAAAACTGTTTTTT; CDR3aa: CASSQIRDRVEKLFF
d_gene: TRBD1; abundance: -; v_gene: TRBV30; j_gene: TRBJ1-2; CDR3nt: TGTGCCTGGAGTATTGGACAGGGCCATGGCTACACCTTC; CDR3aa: CAWSIGQGHGYTF
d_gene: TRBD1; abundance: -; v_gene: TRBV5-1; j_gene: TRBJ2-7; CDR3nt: TGCGCCAGCAGCTATGGACAGGGCCCAACCTACGAGCAGTACTTC; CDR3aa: CASSYGQGPTYEQYF
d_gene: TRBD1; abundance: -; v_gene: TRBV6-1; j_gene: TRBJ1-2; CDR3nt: TGTGCCAGCAGTGATCCTATGACAGGGGACTATGGCTACACCTTC; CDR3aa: CASSDPMTGDYGYTF
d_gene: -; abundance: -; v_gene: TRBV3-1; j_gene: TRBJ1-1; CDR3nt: TGTGCCAGCAGCCAAACGGACGGGAACACTGAAGCTTTCTTT; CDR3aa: CASSQTDGNTEAFF
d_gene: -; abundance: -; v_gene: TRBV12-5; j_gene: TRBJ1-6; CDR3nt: TGTGCTAGTGGTCCAAAACTGGGGGAGAATTCACCCCTCCACTTT; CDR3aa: CASGPKLGENSPLHF
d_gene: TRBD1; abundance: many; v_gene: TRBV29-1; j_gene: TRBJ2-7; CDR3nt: TGCAGCTTCCGCCGGGACAGGGGTAACTACGAGCAGTACTTC; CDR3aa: CSFRRDRGNYEQYF
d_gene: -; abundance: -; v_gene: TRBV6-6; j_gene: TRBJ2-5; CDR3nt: TGTGCCAGCAAAGGGACACCCGAAGAGACCCAGTACTTC; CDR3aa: CASKGTPEETQYF
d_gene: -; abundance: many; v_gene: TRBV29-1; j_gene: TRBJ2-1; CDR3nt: TGCAGCGTCCCTTCCCAGGGCTACAATGAGCAGTTCTTC; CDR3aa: CSVPSQGYNEQFF
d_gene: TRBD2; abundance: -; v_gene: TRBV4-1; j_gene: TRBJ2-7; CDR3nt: TGCGCCAGCAGCCGACAACTAGCGCCGCACAGCGGGAGAAGAAATCACGAGCAGTACTTC; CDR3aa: CASSRQLAPHSGRRNHEQYF
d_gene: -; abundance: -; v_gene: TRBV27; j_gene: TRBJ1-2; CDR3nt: TGTACCAGCAGTCCCTCTCCAGGGTTCTATGGCTACACCTTC; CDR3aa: CTSSPSPGFYGYTF
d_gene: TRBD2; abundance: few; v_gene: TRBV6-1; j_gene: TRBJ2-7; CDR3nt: TGTGCCAGCAGTGACATCGGCGGGAGGGAAAGAACCTACGAGCAGTACTTC; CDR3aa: CASSDIGGRERTYEQYF
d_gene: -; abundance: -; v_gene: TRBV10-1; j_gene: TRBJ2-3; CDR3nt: TGCGCCAGCAGCGGCATTTCTGGAGATACGCAGTATTTT; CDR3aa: CASSGISGDTQYF
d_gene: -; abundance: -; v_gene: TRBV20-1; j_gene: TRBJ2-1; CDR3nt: TGCAGTGCTAGACACGGGCAGGCCCTGGTGCAGTTCTTC; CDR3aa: CSARHGQALVQFF
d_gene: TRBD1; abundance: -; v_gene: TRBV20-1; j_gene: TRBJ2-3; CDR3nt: TGCAGTGCTTCAGGACAGGGGCGATACCTTTTTGGCACAGATACGCAGTATTTT; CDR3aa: CSASGQGRYLFGTDTQYF
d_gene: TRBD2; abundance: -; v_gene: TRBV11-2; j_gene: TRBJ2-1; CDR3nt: TGTGCCAGCAGCTTGCGGGGGGGGCCAATCGATGAGCAGTTCTTC; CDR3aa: CASSLRGGPIDEQFF
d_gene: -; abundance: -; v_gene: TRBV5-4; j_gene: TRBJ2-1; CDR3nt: TGTGCCAGCAGCTTGGCAACTAGTATAAGTGAGCAGTTCTTC; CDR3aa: CASSLATSISEQFF
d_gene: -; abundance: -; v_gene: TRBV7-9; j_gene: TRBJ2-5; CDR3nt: TGTGCCAACAGCTCGCGAGGTGAAGAGACCCAGTACTTC; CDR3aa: CANSSRGEETQYF
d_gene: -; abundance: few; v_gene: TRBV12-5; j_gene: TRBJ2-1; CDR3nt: TGTGCTAGTTCAGAGGCGGACAGCTCCTACAATGAGCAGTTCTTC; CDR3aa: CASSEADSSYNEQFF
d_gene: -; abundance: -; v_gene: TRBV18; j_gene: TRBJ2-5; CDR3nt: TGTGTCGGCTCACCTTTAGGGACTCTGGAGACCCAGTACTTC; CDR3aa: CVGSPLGTLETQYF
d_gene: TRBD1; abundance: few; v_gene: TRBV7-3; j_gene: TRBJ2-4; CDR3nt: TGTGCCAGCACTCCCCCCTCCGGACAGGCATCGTTAACAGCCAAAAACATTCAGTACTTC; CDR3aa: CASTPPSGQASLTAKNIQYF
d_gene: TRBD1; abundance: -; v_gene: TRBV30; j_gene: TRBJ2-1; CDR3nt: TGTGCCTGGAGTGTTGGTCGACAGGGGTCCCTAAATGAGCAGTTCTTC; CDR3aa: CAWSVGRQGSLNEQFF
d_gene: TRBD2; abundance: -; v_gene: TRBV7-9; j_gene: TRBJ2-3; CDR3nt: TGTGCCAGCAGCCCGTACCGGGGGGGGCCCACAGATACGCAGTATTTT; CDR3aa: CASSPYRGGPTDTQYF
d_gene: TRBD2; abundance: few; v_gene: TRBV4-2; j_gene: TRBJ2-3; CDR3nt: TGTGCCAGCAGCCAGAGACAACAGCGGGGGGGCCTCGATACGCAGTATTTT; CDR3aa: CASSQRQQRGGLDTQYF